This TCR beta chain comes out of a study of shared T cell receptors in the human thymus. Clones were read by immunoSEQ multiplex PCR, and TCRdb kept only the in-frame ones, dropping some. The profile shows hundreds of thousands of clones, 88% of them singletons. V shed 1 base, J shed 5 bases, and the junction held 5 bases outside the gene matches. The CDR3 consists of 15 residues. CDR1 and CDR2 from the germline V gene are SGHAT and FQNNGV. These sequences were also reported in another study, on human thymus T cells. From that second work: Resections from corrective heart surgery provided thymus tissue.

This clonotype was sampled from a boy under two years old with a congenital heart defect. The material sequenced was thymocytes. The chain carries TRBV11-2 and TRBJ2-1; 7 bases are shared with TRBD2. As DNA, the CDR3 is TGTGCCAGCAGCTTAGGCGGGAGAACCAACAATGAGCAGTTCTTC. This encodes CASSLGGRTNNEQFF.